The T cell receptor beta chain described here comes from a study of T cell responses to AZD1222 COVID-19 vaccine (dated by TCRdb to the early 2020s). In terms of the full investigation: A total of 230 to 250 trial participants underwent TCR sequencing, of whom 200 to 220 received two doses of AZD1222 and approximately 25 received two doses of the MenACWY control vaccine. Enrollment into the trials was organized by age into subgroups of 18-55, 56-69 and 70-plus years, and those subgroups contained roughly 160, 29 and 62 TCR-sequenced participants, respectively. Study-wide findings and limitations: Only 5 to 7 AZD1222 recipients were SARS-CoV-2 seropositive at baseline, limiting conclusions about previously exposed vaccinees. Because no samples from the day 14 peak response were available, repertoires could be characterized only after the peak T cell response. Vaccine-associated CD4 TCRs spanned the whole spike protein, with dominant responses in regions 160-218 and 743-854. The 56-69-year group was small, and its depth increase did not reach significance, likely because of low power. Spike-specific TCR breadth and depth rose significantly after two AZD1222 doses compared with day 0 and with MenACWY recipients. Nearly half of unique spike-specific TCRs reportedly recognized epitopes outside regions mutated in the B.1.351 and B.1.1.7 variants. Participants were mostly white British, with more females than males. The authors suggested clonal diversity may have been underestimated.

Notes on this clone: Its cognate antigen has yet to be identified. Base qualities are not provided; no much larger clone lies one nucleotide away.

The CDR3 regions of human TCRbeta chains were analyzed by immunosequencing. The paper's data handling went like this. TCRs in the repertoires were compared against a reference library of SARS-CoV-2-specific TCRs that had been generated with the MIRA antigen-specificity platform. Breadth was defined as the fraction of unique TCRs that were SARS-CoV-2-associated. Depth was defined as the fraction of total T cells that were SARS-CoV-2-associated. Each spike-specific TCR was assigned to its reactive spike region and to a CD4 or CD8 class using the MIRA data. Log10-transformed breadth and depth values were compared by one-way ANOVA with Sidak's multiple comparisons tests. Imported from immuneACCESS, the table was reduced by TCRdb to in-frame sequences with V and J called. These copies leave out some clones; in studies compared against another copy, an unresolved V gene accounts for under half, and the cause of the remainder is not known. D and trimming come from the DNA, and the V and J calls and clone size come from that table. Here the sample has under 150,000 clones; around 90% occur a single time. Of the sample, approximately 3% is held by the ten largest clones.

The time point label here, explained by the study, means: baseline before first vaccination. According to the study, the label for this sample's treatment or condition signals: meningococcal conjugate vaccine given as trial control. Samples from vaccinated people were obtained from the UK trials COV001 and COV002, which included a single-blind randomized controlled phase 2/3 trial of AZD1222 (ChAdOx1 nCoV-19) in healthy adults. For TCRbeta chain sequencing, PBMC samples from trial participants were taken at day 0 and at day 28 after the second dose. As encoded in the germline V gene (reference sequence), CDR1 is MNHEY while CDR2 is SMNVEV. V was cut back by 3 bases and J by 5 bases, leaving a gap of 16 bases between them. The CDR3 starts with the cysteine, ends with the phenylalanine, and has 16 residues. Of the read, only the CDR3 DNA is kept; its 48 bases are in frame from base 1.

This receptor was identified in an adult in good health. Material: peripheral blood, obtained on day 0 of MenACWY control vaccination. The V gene is TRBV27 and the J gene is TRBJ1-4; no D gene is confidently identified. The CDR3 loop reads CASSFIWGGENEKLFF. Here is the DNA: TGTGCCAGCAGTTTTATTTGGGGTGGGGAAAATGAAAAACTGTTTTTT.